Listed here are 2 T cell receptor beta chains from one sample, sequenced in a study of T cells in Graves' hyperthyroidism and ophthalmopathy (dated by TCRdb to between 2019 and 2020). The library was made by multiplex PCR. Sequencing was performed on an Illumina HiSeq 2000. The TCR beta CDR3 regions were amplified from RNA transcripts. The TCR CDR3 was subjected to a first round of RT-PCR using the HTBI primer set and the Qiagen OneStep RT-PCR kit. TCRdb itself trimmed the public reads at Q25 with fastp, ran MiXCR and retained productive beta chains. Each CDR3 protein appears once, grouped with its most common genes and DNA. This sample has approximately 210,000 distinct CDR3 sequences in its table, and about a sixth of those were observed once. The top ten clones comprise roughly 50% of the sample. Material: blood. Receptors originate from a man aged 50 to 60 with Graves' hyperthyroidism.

The CDR3 protein is CASSYGAGTHEQYF. The CDR3 bases are TGTGCCAGCAGTTACGGTGCGGGAACGCACGAGCAGTACTTC. This chain joins TRBV6-2 or TRBV6-3 and TRBJ2-7, with a weak D call TRBD2 (6 bases). CDR3 length: 14 amino acids. V was cut by 2 bases and J by 5 bases, with 13 bases left in between. Germline assignment: CDR1 MNHEY and CDR2 SVGEGT.

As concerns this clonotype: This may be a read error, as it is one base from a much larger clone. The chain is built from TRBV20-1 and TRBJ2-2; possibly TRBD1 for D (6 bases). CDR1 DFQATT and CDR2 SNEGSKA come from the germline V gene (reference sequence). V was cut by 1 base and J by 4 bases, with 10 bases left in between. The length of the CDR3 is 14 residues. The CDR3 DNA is TGCAGTGCTAGAGGGGGGCGAAGCACCGGGGAGCTGTTTTTT. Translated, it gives CSARGGRSTGELFF.